The clone carrying this TCR beta chain has ten or more counts. The antigen is not known. This entry is derived from a study of CD8 T cells in ankylosing spondylitis. Preparation of TCR beta libraries was done by quantitative 5'-RACE with molecular barcodes. In TCRdb, the 5' RACE reads were re-called with MiXCR into one record per CDR3 protein. The sample lists 250,000 to 350,000 distinct CDR3 sequences; less than 25% were seen once. General study findings and limits: Significant enrichment of disease-linked clones was reported in matched ankylosing spondylitis synovial fluid. Among TCR beta sequences, a motif of roughly 8 highly homologous variants appeared characteristic of ankylosing spondylitis blood.

Sample: blood, either unsorted or a sorted T cell fraction (not recorded which). The receptor's source is a female donor with ankylosing spondylitis or in good health (not recorded which).

The DNA of the CDR3 is TGTGCCAGCAGCCCAGGAGGGAGGGGCAGGGAGACCCAGTACTTC. Amino acids: CASSPGGRGRETQYF. V gene TRBV7-9 combines with J gene TRBJ2-5; 7 positions agree with TRBD2. Germline V lookup: CDR1 SEHNR, CDR2 FQNEAQ (reference sequence). The CDR3 has 15 residues. J lost 5 bases, V lost 5 bases, and 11 bases had no gene match.